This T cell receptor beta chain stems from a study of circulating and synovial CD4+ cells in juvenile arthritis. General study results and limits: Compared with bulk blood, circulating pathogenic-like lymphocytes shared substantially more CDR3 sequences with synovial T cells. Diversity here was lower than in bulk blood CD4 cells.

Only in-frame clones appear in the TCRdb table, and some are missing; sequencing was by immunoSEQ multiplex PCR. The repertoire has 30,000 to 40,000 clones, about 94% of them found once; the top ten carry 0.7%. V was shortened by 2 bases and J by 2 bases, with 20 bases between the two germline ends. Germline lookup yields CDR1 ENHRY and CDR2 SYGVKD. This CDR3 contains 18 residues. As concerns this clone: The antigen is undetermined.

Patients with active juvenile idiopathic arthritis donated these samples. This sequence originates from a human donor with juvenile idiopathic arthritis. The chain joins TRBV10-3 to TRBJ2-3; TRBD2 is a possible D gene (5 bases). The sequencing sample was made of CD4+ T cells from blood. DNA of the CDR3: TGTGCCATCAGTGAGGCACTAGTGGGGTACGACACCACAGATACGCAGTATTTT. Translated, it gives CAISEALVGYDTTDTQYF.